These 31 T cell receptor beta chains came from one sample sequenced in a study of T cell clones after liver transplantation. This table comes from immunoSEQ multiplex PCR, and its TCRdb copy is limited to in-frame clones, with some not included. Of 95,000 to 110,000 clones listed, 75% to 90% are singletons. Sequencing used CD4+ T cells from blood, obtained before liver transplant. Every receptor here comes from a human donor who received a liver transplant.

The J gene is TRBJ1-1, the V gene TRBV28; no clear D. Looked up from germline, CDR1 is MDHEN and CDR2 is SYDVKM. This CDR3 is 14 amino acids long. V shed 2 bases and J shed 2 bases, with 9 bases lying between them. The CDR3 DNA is TGTGCCAGCAGTTTAGCGGCCTTTAACACTGAAGCTTTCTTT. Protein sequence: CASSLAAFNTEAFF.

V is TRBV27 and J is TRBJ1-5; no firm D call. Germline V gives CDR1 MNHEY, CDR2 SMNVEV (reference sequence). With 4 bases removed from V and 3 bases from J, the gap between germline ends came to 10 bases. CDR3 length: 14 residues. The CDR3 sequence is CASSSIRTNQPQHF. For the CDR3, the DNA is TGTGCCAGCAGTTCAATCAGGACCAATCAGCCCCAGCATTTT.

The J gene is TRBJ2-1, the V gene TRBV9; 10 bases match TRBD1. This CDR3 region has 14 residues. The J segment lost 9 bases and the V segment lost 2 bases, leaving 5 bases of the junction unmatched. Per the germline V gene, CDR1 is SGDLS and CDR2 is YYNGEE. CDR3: CASSVRGQGTEQFF. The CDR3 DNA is TGTGCCAGCAGCGTCAGGGGACAGGGGACTGAGCAGTTCTTC.

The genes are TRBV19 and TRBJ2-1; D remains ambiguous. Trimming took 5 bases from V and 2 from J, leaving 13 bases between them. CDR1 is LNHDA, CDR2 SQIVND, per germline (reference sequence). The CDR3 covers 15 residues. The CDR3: CASSLAGMTYNEQFF. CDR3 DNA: TGTGCCAGTAGTTTGGCAGGAATGACCTACAATGAGCAGTTCTTC.

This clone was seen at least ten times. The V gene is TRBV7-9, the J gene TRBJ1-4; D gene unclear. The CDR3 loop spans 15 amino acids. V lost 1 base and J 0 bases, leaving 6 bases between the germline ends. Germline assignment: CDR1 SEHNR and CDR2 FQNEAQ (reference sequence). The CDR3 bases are TGTGCCAGCAGCTTAGGACCCGCAACTAATGAAAAACTGTTTTTT. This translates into CASSLGPATNEKLFF.

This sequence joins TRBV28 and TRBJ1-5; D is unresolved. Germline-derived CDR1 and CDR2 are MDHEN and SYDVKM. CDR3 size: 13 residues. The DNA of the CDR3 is TGTGCTACAACTCCGTATAGCAATCAGCCCCAGCATTTT. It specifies CATTPYSNQPQHF.

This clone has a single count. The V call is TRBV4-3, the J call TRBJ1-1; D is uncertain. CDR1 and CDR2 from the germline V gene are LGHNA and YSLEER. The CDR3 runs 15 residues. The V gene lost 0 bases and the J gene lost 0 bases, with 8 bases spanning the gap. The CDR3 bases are TGCGCCAGCAGCCAAGAACCAAATATGAACACTGAAGCTTTCTTT. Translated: CASSQEPNMNTEAFF.

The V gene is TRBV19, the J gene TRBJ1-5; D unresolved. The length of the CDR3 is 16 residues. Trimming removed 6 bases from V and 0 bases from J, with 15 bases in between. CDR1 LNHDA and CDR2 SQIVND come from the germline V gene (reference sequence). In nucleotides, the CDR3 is TGTGCCAGTAGGCTGCGAGATACCTATAGCAATCAGCCCCAGCATTTT. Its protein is CASRLRDTYSNQPQHF.

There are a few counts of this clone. CDR3 in amino acids: CASSPDSLISGNTIYF. CDR3 in DNA: TGTGCCAGCTCTCCGGACAGTCTGATCTCTGGAAACACCATATATTTT. The rearrangement uses TRBV18 and TRBJ1-3; TRBD1 is a possible D gene (6 bases). Germline V CDR1 and CDR2: KGHSH, LQKENI. CDR3 size: 16 residues. Between the trimmed V and J ends, which lost 6 bases and 0 bases, there was a span of 15 bases.

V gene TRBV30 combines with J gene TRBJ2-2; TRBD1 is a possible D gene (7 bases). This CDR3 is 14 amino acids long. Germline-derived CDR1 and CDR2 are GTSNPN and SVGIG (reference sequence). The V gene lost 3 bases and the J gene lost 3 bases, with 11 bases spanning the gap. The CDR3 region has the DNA TGTGCCTGGAGCGCGGGGACAGACACCGGGGAGCTGTTTTTT. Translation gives CAWSAGTDTGELFF.

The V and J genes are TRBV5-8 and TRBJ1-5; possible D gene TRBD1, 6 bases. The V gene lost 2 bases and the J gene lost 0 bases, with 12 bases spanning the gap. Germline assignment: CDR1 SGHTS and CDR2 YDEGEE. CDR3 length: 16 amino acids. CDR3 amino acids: CASSFLDRHSNQPQHF. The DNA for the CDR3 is TGTGCCAGCAGCTTCCTGGACAGACATAGCAATCAGCCCCAGCATTTT.

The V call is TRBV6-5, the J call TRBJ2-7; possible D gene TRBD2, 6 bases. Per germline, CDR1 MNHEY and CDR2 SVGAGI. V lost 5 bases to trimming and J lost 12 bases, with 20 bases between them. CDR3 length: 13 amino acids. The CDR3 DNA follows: TGTGCCAGCAGTCGGGACTCGACGACGGGGCGGTACTTC. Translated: CASSRDSTTGRYF.

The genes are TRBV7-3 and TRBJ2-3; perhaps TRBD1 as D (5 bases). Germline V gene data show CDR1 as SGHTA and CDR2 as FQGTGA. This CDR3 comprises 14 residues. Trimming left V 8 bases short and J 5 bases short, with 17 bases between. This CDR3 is CASSRVQRGDTQYF. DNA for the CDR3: TGTGCCAGCTCCAGGGTTCAGAGAGGAGATACGCAGTATTTT.

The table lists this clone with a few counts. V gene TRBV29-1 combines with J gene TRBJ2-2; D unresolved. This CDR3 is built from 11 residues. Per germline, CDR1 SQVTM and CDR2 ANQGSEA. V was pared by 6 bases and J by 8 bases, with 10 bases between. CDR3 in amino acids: CSVQIPGELFF. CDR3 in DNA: TGCAGCGTCCAAATTCCGGGGGAGCTGTTTTTT.

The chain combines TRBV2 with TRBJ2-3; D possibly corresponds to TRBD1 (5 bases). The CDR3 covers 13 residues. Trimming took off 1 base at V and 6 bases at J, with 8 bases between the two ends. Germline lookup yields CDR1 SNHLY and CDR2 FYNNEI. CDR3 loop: CASSEGGWDTQYF. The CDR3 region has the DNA TGTGCCAGCAGTGAAGGGGGCTGGGATACGCAGTATTTT.

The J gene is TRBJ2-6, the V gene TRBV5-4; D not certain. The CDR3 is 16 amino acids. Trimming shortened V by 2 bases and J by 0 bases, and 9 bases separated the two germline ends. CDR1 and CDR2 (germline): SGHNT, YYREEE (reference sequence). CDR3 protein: CASSLGGDSGANVLTF. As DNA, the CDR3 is TGTGCCAGCAGCTTAGGCGGTGACTCTGGGGCCAACGTCCTGACTTTC.

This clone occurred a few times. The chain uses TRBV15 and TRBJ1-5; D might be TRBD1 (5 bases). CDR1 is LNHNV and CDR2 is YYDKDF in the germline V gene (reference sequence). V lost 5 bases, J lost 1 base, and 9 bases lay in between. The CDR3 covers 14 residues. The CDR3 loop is CATSLRGSNQPQHF. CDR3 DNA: TGTGCCACCAGCCTCCGGGGGAGCAATCAGCCCCAGCATTTT.

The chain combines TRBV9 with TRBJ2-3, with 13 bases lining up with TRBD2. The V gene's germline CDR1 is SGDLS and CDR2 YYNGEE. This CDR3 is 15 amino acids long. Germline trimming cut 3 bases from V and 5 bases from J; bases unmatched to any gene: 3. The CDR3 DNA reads TGTGCCAGCAGCGCCGGACTAGCGGGGGTAGATACGCAGTATTTT. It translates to CASSAGLAGVDTQYF. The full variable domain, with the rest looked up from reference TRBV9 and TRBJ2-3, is DSGVTQTPKHLITATGQRVTLRCSPRSGDLSVYWYQQSLDQGLQFLIQYYNGEERAKGNILERFSAQQFPDLHSELNLSSLELGDSALYFCASSAGLAGVDTQYFGPGTRLTVL.

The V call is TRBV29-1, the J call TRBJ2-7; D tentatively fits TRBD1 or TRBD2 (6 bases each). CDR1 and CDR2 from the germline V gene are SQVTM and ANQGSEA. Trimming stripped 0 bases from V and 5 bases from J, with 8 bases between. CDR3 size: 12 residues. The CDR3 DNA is TGCAGCGTTGAAGAACGGGGGCACGAGCAGTACTTC. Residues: CSVEERGHEQYF.

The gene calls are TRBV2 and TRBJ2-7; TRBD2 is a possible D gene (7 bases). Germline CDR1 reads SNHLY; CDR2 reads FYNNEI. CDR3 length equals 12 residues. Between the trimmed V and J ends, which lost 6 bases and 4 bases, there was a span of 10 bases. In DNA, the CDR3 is TGTGCCAGCAGAGAGGGGGGGTACGAGCAGTACTTC. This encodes CASREGGYEQYF.

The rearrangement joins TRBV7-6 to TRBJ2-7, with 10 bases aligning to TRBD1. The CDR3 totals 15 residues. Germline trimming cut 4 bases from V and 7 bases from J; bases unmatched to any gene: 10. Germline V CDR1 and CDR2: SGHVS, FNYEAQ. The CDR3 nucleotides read TGTGCCAGCAGCTCCGGGGACAGGGGCTCTGGGGAGCAGTACTTC. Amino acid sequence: CASSSGDRGSGEQYF.

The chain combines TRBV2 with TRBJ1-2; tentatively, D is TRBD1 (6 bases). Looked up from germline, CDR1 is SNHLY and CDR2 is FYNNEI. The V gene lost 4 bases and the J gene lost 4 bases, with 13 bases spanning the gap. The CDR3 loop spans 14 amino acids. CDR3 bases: TGTGCCAGCAGTGTAGGCCGCAGGGGCTATGGCTACACCTTC. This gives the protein CASSVGRRGYGYTF.

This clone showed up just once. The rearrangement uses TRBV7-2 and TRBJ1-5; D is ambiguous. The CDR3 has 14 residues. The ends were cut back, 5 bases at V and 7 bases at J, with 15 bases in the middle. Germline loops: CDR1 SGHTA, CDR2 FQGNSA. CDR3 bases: TGTGCCAGCAGCCCGGAGGGAGGTCGCCAGCCCCAGCATTTT. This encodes CASSPEGGRQPQHF.

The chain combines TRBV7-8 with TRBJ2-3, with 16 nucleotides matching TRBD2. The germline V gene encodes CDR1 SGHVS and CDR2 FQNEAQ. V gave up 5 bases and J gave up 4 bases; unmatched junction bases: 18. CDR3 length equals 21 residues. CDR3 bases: TGTGCCAGCAGCCCTTACCCGGGGACTAGCGGGGGGGGCCTGCATGCAGATACGCAGTATTTT. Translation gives CASSPYPGTSGGGLHADTQYF.

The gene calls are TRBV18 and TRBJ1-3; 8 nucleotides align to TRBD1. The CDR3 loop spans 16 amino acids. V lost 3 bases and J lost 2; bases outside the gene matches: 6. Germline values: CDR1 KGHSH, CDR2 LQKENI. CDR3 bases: TGTGCCAGCTCACCCTCGACAGGGGTTGCTGGAAACACCATATATTTT. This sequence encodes CASSPSTGVAGNTIYF.

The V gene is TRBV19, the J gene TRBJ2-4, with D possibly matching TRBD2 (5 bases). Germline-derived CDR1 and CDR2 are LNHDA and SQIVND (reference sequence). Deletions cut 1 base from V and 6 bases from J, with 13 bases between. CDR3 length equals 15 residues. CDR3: CASSIAGSKGNIQYF. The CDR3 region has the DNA TGTGCCAGTAGTATAGCTGGGAGTAAAGGAAACATTCAGTACTTC.

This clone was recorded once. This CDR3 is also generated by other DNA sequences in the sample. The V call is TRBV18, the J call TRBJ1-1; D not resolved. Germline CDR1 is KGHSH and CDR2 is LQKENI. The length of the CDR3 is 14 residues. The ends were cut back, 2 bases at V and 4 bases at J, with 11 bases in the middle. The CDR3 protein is CASSPGPWSTEAFF. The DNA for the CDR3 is TGTGCCAGCTCACCAGGTCCCTGGAGCACTGAAGCTTTCTTT.

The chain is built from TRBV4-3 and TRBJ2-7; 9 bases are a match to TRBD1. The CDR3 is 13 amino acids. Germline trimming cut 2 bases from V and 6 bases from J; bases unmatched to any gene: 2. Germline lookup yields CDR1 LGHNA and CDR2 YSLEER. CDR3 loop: CASSQRQGGEQYF. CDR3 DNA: TGCGCCAGCAGCCAACGACAGGGGGGCGAGCAGTACTTC.

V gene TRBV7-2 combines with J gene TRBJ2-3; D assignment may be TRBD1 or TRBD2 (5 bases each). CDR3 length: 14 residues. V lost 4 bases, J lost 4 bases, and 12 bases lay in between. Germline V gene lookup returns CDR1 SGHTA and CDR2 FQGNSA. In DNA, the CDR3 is TGTGCCAGCAGCTACGGGACGCGTGCAGATACGCAGTATTTT. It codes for CASSYGTRADTQYF.

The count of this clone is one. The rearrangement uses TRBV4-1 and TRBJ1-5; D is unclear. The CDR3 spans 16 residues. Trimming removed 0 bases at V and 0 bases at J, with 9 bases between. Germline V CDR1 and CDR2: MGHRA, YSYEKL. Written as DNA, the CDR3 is TGCGCCAGCAGCCAAGATAGAGGGTATAGCAATCAGCCCCAGCATTTT. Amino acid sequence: CASSQDRGYSNQPQHF.

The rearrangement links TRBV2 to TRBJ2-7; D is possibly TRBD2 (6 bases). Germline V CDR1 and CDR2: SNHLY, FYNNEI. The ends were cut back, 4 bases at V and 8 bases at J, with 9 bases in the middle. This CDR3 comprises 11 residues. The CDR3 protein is CASSAGGKQYF. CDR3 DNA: TGTGCCAGCAGTGCCGGCGGGAAGCAGTACTTC. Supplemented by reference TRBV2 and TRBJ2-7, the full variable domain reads EPEVTQTPSHQVTQMGQEVILRCVPISNHLYFYWYRQILGQKVEFLVSFYNNEISEKSEIFDDQFSVERPDGSNFTLKIRSTKLEDSAMYFCASSAGGKQYFGPGTRLTVT.